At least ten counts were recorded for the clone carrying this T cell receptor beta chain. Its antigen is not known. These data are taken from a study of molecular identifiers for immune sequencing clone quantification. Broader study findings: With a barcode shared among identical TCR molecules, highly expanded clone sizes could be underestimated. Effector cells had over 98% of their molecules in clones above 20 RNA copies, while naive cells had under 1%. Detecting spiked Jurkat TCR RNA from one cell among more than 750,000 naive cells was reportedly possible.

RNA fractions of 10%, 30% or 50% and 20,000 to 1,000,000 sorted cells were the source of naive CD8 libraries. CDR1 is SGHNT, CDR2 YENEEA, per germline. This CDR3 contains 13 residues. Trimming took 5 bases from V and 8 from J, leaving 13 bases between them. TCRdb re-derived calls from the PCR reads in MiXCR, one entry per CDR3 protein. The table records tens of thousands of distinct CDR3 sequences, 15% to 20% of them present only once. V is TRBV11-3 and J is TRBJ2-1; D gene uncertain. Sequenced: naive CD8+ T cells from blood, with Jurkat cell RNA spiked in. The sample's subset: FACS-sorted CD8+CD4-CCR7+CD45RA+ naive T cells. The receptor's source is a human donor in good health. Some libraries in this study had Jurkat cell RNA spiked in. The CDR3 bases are TGTGCCAGCAGCCCCCGCCGTGGCGATGAGCAGTTCTTC. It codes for CASSPRRGDEQFF.